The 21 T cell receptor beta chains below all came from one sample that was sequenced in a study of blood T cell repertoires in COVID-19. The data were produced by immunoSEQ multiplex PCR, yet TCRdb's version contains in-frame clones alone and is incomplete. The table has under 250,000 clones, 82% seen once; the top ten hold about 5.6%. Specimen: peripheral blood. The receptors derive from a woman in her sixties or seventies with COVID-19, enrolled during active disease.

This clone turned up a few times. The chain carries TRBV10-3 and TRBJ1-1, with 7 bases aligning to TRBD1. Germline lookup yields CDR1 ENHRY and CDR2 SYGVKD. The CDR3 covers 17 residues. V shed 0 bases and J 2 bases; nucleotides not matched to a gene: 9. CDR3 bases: TGTGCCATCAGTGAGTCGGGGGGCGGGACAGTTAACACTGAAGCTTTCTTT. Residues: CAISESGGGTVNTEAFF.

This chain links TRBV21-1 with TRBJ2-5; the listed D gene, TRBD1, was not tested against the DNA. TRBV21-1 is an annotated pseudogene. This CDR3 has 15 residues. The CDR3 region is CASSKLRTGQETQYF. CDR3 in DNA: TGTGCCAGCAGCAAACTCAGGACAGGCCAAGAGACCCAGTACTTC.

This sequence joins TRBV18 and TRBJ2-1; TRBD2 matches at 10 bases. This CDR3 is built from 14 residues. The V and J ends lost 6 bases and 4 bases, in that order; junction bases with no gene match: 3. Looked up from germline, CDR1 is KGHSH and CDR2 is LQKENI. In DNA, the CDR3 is TGTGCCAGCTCGCAGACTAGCGGGTACAATGAGCAGTTCTTC. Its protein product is CASSQTSGYNEQFF.

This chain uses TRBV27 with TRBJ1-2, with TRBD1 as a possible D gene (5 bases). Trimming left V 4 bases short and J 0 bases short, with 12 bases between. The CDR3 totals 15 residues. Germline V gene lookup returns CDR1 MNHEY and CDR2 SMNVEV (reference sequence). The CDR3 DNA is TGTGCCAGCAGTTCCCTTGGGGGGGCTAACTATGGCTACACCTTC. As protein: CASSSLGGANYGYTF.

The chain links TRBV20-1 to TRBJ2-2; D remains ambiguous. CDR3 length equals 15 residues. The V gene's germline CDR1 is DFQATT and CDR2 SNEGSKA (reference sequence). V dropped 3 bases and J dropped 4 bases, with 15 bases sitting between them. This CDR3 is CSASHPATSTGELFF. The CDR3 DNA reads TGCAGTGCTAGTCATCCGGCGACAAGCACCGGGGAGCTGTTTTTT.

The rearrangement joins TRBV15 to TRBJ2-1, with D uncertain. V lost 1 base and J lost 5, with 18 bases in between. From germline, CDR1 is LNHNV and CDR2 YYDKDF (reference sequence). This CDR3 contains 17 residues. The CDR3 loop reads CATSRVGRHPVDNEQFF. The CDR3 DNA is TGTGCCACCAGCAGAGTCGGAAGACATCCAGTCGACAATGAGCAGTTCTTC.

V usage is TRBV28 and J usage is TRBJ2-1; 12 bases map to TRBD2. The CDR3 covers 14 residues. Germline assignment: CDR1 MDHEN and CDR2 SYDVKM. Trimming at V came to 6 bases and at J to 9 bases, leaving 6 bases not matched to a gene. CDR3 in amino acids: CASSRLAGAGEQFF. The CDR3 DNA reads TGTGCCAGCAGCCGACTAGCGGGAGCGGGTGAGCAGTTCTTC.

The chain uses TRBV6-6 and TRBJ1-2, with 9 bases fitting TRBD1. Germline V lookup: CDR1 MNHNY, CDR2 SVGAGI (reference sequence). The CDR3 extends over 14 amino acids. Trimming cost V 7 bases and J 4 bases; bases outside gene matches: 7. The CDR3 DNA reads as TGTGCCAGCACCTCGGGACAGGGCATCTATGGCTACACCTTC. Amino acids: CASTSGQGIYGYTF.

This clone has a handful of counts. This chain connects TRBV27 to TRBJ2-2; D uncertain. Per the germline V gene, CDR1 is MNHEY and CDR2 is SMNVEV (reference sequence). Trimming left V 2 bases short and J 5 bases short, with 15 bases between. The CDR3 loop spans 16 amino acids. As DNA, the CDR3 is TGTGCCAGCAGTTTACGGCGGAGAGGCCAGACCGGGGAGCTGTTTTTT. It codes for CASSLRRRGQTGELFF.

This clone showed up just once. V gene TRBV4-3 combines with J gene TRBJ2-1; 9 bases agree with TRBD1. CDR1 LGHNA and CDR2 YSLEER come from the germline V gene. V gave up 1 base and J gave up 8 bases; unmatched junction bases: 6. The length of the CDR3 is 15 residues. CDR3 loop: CASSQVGQGWDEQFF. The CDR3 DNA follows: TGCGCCAGCAGCCAAGTCGGACAGGGGTGGGATGAGCAGTTCTTC.

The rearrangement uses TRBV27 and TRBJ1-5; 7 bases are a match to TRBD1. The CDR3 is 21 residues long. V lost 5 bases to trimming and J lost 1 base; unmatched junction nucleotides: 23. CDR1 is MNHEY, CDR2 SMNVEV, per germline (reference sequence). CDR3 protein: CASSPRPPLTGPGGSNQPQHF. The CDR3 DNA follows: TGTGCCAGCAGTCCCCGTCCCCCATTGACAGGGCCGGGAGGGAGCAATCAGCCCCAGCATTTT.

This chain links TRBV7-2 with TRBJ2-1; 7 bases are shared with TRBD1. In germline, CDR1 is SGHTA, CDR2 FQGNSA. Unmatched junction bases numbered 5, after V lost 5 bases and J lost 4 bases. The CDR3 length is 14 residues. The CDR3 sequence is CASSPGQAYNEQFF. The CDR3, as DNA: TGTGCCAGCAGCCCAGGACAGGCTTACAATGAGCAGTTCTTC.

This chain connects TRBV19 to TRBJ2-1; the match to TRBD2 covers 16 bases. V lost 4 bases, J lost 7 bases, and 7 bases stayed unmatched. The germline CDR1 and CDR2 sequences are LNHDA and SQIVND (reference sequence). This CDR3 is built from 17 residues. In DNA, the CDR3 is TGTGCCAGTAGTAAGGGACTAGCGGGAGGGCCTATGAATGAGCAGTTCTTC. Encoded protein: CASSKGLAGGPMNEQFF.

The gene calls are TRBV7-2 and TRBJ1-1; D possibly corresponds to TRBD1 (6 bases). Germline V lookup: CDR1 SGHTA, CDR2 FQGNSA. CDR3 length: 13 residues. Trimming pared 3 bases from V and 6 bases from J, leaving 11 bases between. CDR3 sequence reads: CASSLYEGAEAFF. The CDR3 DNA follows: TGTGCCAGCAGCTTGTATGAGGGGGCTGAAGCTTTCTTT. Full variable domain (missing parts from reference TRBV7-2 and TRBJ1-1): GAGVSQSPSNKVTEKGKDVELRCDPISGHTALYWYRQSLGQGLEFLIYFQGNSAPDKSGLPSDRFSAERTGGSVSTLTIQRTQQEDSAVYLCASSLYEGAEAFFGQGTRLTVV.

The CDR3 here is CASTPTYSNQPQHF. In DNA form, the CDR3 reads TGTGCCAGCACCCCCACTTATAGCAATCAGCCCCAGCATTTT. The chain has TRBV6-2 or TRBV6-3 and TRBJ1-5; the D is unclear. CDR3 length: 14 amino acids. Trimming removed 7 bases from V and 0 bases from J, with 10 bases in between. Germline V gene data show CDR1 as MNHEY and CDR2 as SVGEGT.

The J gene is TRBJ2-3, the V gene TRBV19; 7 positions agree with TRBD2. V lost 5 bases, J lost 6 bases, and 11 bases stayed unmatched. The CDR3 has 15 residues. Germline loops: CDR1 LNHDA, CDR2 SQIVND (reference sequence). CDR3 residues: CASSPLAGEGDTQYF. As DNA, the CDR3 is TGTGCCAGTAGTCCTCTGGCGGGGGAGGGGGATACGCAGTATTTT.

The chain's CDR3 is CATSRRYNEITGSGNTIYF. CDR3 nucleotides: TGTGCCACCAGCCGAAGGTATAACGAAATTACGGGCTCTGGAAACACCATATATTTT. The rearrangement uses TRBV15 and TRBJ1-3; D gene unclear. With 5 bases removed from V and 0 bases from J, the gap between germline ends came to 23 bases. CDR3 length: 19 amino acids. CDR1 and CDR2 from the germline V gene are LNHNV and YYDKDF (reference sequence).

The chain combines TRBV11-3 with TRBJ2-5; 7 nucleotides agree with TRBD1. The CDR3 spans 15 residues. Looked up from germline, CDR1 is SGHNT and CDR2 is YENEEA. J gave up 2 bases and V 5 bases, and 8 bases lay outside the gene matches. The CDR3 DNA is TGTGCCAGCAGCGACAGGGCGAACCCTCAAGAGACCCAGTACTTC. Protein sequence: CASSDRANPQETQYF. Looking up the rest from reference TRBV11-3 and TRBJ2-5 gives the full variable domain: EAGVVQSPRYKIIEKKQPVAFWCNPISGHNTLYWYLQNLGQGPELLIRYENEEAVDDSQLPKDRFSAERLKGVDSTLKIQPAELGDSAVYLCASSDRANPQETQYFGPGTRLLVL.

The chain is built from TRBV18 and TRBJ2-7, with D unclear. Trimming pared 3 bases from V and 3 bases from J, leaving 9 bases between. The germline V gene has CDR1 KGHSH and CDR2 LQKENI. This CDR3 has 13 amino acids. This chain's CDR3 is CASSPDKSYEQYF. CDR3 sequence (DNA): TGTGCCAGCTCACCCGACAAGAGCTACGAGCAGTACTTC.

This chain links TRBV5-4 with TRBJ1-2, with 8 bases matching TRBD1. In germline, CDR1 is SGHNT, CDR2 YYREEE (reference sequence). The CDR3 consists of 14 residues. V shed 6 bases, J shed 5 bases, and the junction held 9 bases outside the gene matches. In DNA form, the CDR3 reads TGTGCCAGCACCTCACCCGGGACAGGATATGGCTACACCTTC. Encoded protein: CASTSPGTGYGYTF.

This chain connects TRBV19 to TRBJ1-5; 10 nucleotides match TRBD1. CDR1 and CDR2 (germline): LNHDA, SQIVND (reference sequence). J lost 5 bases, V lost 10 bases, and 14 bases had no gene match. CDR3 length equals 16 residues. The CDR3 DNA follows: TGTGCCACCACCAGACCGGGACAGGGGCGATATCAGCCCCAGCATTTT. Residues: CATTRPGQGRYQPQHF. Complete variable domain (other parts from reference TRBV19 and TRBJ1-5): DGGITQSPKYLFRKEGQNVTLSCEQNLNHDAMYWYRQDPGQGLRLIYYSQIVNDFQKGDIAEGYSVSREKKESFPLTVTSAQKNPTAFYLCATTRPGQGRYQPQHFGDGTRLSIL.